This T cell receptor (beta chain) was captured in a study of PD-1 blockade in classical Hodgkin lymphoma. Turning to the study itself: A 3 mg/kg intravenous dose of nivolumab was received by patients every 2 weeks.

The assay was immunoSEQ multiplex PCR, and TCRdb's table has in-frame clones only and misses some. The table records 25,000 to 35,000 clones, roughly three quarters of them present only once. General study findings and limits: As was reported, newly diagnosed patients showed lower baseline TCR diversity than healthy donors did. CD4+ TCR diversity, unlike CD8+, climbed significantly by C4D1. Lower baseline TCR diversity marked trial partial responders and progressors.

Note on this clone: Antigen specificity is unknown.

Trimming removed 2 bases at V and 14 bases at J, with 24 bases between. Germline CDR1 reads MDHEN; CDR2 reads SYDVKM. The CDR3 covers 15 residues. All the patients suffered relapse after autologous stem cell transplantation, and brentuximab vedotin exposure differed. The chain combines TRBV28 with TRBJ2-5; TRBD2 is a possible D gene (6 bases). Material: peripheral blood mononuclear cells (PBMCs), obtained before the second cycle of nivolumab. The origin of this receptor is a human donor with classical Hodgkin lymphoma. Here the CDR3 reads CASSLNPTLASEGYF. The CDR3 coding sequence is TGTGCCAGCAGTTTAAACCCCACCCTCGCTAGCGAGGGATACTTC.